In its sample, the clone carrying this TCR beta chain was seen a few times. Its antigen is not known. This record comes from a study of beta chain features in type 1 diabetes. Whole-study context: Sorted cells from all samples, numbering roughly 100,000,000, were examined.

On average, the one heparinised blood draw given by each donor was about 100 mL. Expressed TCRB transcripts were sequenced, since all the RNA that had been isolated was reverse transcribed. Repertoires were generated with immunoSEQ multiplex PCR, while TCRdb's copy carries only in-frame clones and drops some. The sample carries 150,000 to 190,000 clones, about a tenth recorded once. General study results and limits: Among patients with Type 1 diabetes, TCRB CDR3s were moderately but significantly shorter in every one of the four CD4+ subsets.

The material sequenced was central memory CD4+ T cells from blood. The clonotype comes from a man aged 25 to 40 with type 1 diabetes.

Here the CDR3 DNA reads TGTGCCAGCACCCGTGGGCAGGCGGGAACTAATGAGCAGTTCTTC. Its protein is CASTRGQAGTNEQFF. This sequence joins TRBV2 and TRBJ2-1, with a tentative D call TRBD2 (6 bases). Germline CDR1 and CDR2: SNHLY and FYNNEI. The CDR3 extends over 15 amino acids. The V end lost 7 bases, the J end lost 7 bases, and 20 bases lay between the germline ends. Full variable domain (missing parts from reference TRBV2 and TRBJ2-1): EPEVTQTPSHQVTQMGQEVILRCVPISNHLYFYWYRQILGQKVEFLVSFYNNEISEKSEIFDDQFSVERPDGSNFTLKIRSTKLEDSAMYFCASTRGQAGTNEQFFGPGTRLTVL.